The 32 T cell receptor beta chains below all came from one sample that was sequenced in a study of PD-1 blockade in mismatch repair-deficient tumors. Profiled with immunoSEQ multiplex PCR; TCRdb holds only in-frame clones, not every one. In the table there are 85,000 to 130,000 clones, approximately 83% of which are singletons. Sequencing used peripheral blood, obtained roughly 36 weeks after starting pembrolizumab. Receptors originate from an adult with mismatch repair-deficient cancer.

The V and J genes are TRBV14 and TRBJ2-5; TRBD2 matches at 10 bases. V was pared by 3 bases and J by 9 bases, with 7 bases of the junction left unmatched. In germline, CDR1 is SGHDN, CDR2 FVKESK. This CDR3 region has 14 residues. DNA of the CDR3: TGTGCCAGCAGCCACCTAGCGGGAGATGAGGCCCAGTACTTC. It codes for CASSHLAGDEAQYF.

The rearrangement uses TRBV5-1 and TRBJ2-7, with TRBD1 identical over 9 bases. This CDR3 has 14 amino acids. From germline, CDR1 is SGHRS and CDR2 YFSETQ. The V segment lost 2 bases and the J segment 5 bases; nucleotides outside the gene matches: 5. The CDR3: CASSFTGGLDEQYF. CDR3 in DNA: TGCGCCAGCAGCTTCACAGGGGGCTTAGACGAGCAGTACTTC.

This CDR3 is CASSPGTGGKYEQYF. CDR3 nucleotide sequence: TGTGCCAGCAGCCCAGGGACAGGGGGGAAGTACGAGCAGTACTTC. The chain joins TRBV7-3 to TRBJ2-7, with 11 bases lining up with TRBD1. Unmatched junction bases numbered 7, after V lost 5 bases and J lost 4 bases. The CDR3 loop spans 15 amino acids. Germline V gives CDR1 SGHTA, CDR2 FQGTGA.

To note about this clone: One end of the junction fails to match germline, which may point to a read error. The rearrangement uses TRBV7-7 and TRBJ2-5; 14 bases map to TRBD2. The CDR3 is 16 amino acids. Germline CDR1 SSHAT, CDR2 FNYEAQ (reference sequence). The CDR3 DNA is TGTGCTAGCAGCTTTGGGACTAGCGGGAGTATGCAGACCCAGTACTTC. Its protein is CASSFGTSGSMQTQYF.

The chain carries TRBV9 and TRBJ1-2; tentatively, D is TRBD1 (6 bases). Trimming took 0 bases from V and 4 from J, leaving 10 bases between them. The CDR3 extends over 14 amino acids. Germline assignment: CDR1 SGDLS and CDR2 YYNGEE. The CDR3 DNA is TGTGCCAGCAGCGTAGGGACAGCCTTCTATGGCTACACCTTC. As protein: CASSVGTAFYGYTF.

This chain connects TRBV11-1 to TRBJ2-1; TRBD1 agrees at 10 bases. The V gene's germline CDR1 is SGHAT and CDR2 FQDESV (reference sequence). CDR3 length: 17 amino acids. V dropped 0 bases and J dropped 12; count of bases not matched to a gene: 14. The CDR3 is CASSLARGTGALRGQFF. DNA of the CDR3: TGTGCCAGCAGCTTAGCGCGGGGGACAGGGGCGCTCAGGGGGCAGTTCTTC. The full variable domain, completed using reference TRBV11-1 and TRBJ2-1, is EAEVAQSPRYKITEKSQAVAFWCDPISGHATLYWYRQILGQGPELLVQFQDESVVDDSQLPKDRFSAERLKGVDSTLKIQPAELGDSAMYLCASSLARGTGALRGQFFGPGTRLTVL.

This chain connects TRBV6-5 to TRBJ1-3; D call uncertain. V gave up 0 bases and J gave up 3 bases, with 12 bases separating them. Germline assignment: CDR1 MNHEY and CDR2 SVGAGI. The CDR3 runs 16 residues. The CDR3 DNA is TGTGCCAGCAGTTACTCGATAGGCGGGCTTGGAAACACCATATATTTT. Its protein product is CASSYSIGGLGNTIYF.

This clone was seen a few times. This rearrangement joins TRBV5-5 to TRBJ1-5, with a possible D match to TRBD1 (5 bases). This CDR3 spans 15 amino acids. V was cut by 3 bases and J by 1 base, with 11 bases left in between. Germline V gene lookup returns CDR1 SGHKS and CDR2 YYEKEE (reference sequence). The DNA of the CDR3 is TGTGCCAGCAGCTGGCAGGGTAAGAGCAATCAGCCCCAGCATTTT. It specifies CASSWQGKSNQPQHF.

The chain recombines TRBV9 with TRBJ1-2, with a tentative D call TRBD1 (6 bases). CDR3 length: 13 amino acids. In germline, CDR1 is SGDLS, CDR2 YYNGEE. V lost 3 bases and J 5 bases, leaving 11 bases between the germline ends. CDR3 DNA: TGTGCCAGCAGCGCCCCCACAGGGTATGGCTACACCTTC. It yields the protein CASSAPTGYGYTF.

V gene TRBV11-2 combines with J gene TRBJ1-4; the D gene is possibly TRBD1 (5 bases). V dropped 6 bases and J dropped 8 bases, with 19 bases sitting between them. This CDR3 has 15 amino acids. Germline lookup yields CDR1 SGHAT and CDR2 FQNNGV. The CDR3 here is CASRLTGFPGEKLFF. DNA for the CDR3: TGTGCCAGCAGGCTAACCGGGTTCCCAGGGGAAAAACTGTTTTTT.

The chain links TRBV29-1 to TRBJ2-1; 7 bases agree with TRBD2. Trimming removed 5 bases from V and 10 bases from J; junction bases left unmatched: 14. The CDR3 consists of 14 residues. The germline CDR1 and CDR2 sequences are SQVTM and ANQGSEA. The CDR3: CSVNPLAASGEQFF. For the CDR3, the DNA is TGCAGCGTTAACCCCCTAGCGGCCTCAGGAGAGCAGTTCTTC.

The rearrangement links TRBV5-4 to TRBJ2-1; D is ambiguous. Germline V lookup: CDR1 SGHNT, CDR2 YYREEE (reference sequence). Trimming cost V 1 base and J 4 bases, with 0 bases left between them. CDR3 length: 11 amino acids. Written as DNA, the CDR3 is TGTGCCAGCAGCTTGTACAATGAGCAGTTCTTC. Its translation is CASSLYNEQFF.

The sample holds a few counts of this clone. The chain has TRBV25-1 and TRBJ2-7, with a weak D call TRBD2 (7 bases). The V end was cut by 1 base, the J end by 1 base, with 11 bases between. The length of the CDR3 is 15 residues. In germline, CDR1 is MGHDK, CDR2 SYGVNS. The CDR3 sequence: CASSESGGRSYEQYF. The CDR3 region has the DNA TGTGCCAGCAGTGAATCGGGGGGCCGGTCCTACGAGCAGTACTTC.

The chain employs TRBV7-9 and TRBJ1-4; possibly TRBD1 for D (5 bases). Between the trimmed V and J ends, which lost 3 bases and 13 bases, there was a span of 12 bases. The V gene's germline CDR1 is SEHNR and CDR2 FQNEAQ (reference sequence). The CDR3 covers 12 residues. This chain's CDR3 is CASSLGTDILFF. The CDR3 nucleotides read TGTGCCAGCAGCTTGGGGACCGACATACTGTTTTTT.

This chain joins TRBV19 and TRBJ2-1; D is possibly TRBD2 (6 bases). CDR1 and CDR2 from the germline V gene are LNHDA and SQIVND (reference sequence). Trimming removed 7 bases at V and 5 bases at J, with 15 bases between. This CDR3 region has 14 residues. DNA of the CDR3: TGTGCCAGTAAATGGAGGGCGGGGAACAATGAGCAGTTCTTC. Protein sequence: CASKWRAGNNEQFF.

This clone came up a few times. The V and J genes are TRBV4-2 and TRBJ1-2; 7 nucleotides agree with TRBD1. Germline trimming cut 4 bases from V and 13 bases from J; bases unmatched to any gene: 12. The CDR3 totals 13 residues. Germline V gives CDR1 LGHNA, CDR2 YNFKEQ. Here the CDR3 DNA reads TGTGCCAGCAGCCTCCGGACAGGTCCCGGATTCACCTTC. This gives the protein CASSLRTGPGFTF.

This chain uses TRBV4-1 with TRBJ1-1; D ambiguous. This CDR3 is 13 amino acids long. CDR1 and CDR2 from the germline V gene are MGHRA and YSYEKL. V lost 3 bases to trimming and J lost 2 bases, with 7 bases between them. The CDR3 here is CASSQAGNTEAFF. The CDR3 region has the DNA TGCGCCAGCAGCCAGGCCGGCAACACTGAAGCTTTCTTT.

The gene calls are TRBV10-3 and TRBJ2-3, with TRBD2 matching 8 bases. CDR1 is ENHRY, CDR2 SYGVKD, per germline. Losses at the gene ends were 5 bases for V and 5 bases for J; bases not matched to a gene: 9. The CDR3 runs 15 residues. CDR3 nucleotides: TGTGCCATCAGTTCGTCAGCGGGAGCGAGAGATACGCAGTATTTT. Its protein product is CAISSSAGARDTQYF.

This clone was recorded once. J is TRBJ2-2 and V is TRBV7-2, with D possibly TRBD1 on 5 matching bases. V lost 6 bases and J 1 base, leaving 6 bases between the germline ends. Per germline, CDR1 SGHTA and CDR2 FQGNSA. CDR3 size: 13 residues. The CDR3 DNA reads TGTGCCAGCAGACAGGTGAACACCGGGGAGCTGTTTTTT. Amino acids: CASRQVNTGELFF.

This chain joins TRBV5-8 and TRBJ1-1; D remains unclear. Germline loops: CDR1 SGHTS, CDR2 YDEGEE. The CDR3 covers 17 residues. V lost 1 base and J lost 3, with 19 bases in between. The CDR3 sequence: CASSLILKGRSDTEAFF. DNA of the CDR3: TGTGCCAGCAGCTTGATCCTCAAGGGCAGGTCGGACACTGAAGCTTTCTTT.

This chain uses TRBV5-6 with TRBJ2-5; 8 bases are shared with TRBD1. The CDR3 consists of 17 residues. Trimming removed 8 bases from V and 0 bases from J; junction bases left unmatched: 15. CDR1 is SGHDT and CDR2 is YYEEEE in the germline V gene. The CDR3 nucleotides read TGTGCCAGTAGCCGCTACGGGACAGGCACGTACCAAGAGACCCAGTACTTC. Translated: CASSRYGTGTYQETQYF.

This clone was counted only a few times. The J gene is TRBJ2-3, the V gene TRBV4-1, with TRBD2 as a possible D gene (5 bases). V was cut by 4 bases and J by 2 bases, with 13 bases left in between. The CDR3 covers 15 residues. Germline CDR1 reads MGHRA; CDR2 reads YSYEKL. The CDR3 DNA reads TGCGCCAGCAGCCTGCGCCTAGCTACCACAGATACGCAGTATTTT. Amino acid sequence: CASSLRLATTDTQYF.

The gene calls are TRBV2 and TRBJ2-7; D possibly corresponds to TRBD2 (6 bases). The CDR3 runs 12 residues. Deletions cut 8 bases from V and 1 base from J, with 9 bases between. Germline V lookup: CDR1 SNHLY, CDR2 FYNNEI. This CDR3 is CASRAGSYEQYF. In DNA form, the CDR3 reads TGTGCCAGCCGGGCGGGATCCTACGAGCAGTACTTC.

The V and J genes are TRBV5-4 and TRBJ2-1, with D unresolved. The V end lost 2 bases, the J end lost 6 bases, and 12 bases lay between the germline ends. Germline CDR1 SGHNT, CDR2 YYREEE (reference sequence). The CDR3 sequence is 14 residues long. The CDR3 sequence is CASSFNHKVNEQFF. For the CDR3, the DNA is TGTGCCAGCAGCTTTAACCACAAGGTCAATGAGCAGTTCTTC.

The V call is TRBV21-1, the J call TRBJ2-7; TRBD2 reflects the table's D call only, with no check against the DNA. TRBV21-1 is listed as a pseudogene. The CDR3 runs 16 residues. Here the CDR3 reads CASSKVYTGGGNEQYF. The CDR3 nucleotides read TGTGCCAGCAGCAAAGTATATACAGGCGGCGGGAACGAGCAGTACTTC.

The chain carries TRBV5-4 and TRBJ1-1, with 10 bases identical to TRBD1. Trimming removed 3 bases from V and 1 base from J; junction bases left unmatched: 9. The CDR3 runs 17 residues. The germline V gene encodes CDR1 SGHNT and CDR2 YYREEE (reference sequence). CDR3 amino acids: CASSSGKDRGTNTEAFF. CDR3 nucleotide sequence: TGTGCCAGCAGCTCGGGCAAGGACAGGGGGACGAACACTGAAGCTTTCTTT.

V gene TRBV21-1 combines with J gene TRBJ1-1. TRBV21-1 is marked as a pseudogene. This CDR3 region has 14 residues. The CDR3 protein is CASSGRDGYTEAFF. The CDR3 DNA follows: TGTGCCAGCAGCGGGCGGGACGGGTACACTGAAGCTTTCTTT.

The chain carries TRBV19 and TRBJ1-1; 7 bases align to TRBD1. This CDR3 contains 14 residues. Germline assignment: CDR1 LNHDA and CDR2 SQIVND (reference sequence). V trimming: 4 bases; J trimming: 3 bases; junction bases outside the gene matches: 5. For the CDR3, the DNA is TGTGCCAGTAGTAGGGGACAGCTGTACACTGAAGCTTTCTTT. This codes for CASSRGQLYTEAFF.

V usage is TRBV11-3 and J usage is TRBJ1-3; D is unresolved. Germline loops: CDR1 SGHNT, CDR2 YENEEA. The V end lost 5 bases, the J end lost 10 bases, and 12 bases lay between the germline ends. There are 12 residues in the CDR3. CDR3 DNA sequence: TGTGCCAGCAGCCTTAGCCGGGGAACCATATATTTT. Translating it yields CASSLSRGTIYF.

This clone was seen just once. As DNA, the CDR3 is TGTGCCAGCAGTGAATATAGGGCAGCCTACGAGCAGTACTTC. It specifies CASSEYRAAYEQYF. This chain links TRBV25-1 with TRBJ2-7, with D unresolved. The CDR3 is 14 residues long. Germline CDR1 and CDR2: MGHDK and SYGVNS. Trimming removed 0 bases from V and 2 bases from J, with 8 bases in between.

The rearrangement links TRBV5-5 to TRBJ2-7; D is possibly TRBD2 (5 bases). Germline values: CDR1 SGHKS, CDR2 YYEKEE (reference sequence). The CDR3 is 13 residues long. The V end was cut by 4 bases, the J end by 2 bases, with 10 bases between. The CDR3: CASSQDSAYEQYF. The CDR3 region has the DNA TGTGCCAGCAGCCAGGACTCAGCCTACGAGCAGTACTTC. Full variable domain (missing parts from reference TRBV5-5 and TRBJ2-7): DAGVTQSPTHLIKTRGQQVTLRCSPISGHKSVSWYQQVLGQGPQFIFQYYEKEERGRGNFPDRFSARQFPNYSSELNVNALLLGDSALYLCASSQDSAYEQYFGPGTRLTVT.

The CDR3 bases are TGCGCCAGCAGTCCCGGGGAGGGCCTTGACGAGCAGTACTTC. This gives the protein CASSPGEGLDEQYF. The rearrangement links TRBV4-1 to TRBJ2-7; 7 bases match TRBD2. Trimming removed 6 bases from V and 5 bases from J; junction bases left unmatched: 10. The germline CDR1 and CDR2 sequences are MGHRA and YSYEKL. The CDR3 is made up of 14 amino acids.